The 17 T cell receptor beta chains in this list originate from one sample, sequenced in a study of OX40 agonist ivuxolimab in advanced cancers. The data were produced by immunoSEQ multiplex PCR, yet TCRdb's version contains in-frame clones alone and is incomplete. The table shows tens of thousands of clones, with about 87% occurring only once. The sample was CD4+ or CD8+ T cells sorted from blood, taken in a trial of the OX40 agonist ivuxolimab. The receptors stem from an adult with an advanced solid tumor such as melanoma, head and neck, liver or kidney cancer.

Turning to this clone: In this CDR3 the conserved last residue, phenylalanine or tryptophan, is missing, so a read error is likely. The chain uses TRBV6-1 and TRBJ2-7; TRBD2 is a possible D gene (5 bases). The CDR3 spans 10 residues. V dropped 2 bases and J dropped 9 bases, with 5 bases sitting between them. Germline lookup yields CDR1 MNHNS and CDR2 SASEGT. In DNA form, the CDR3 reads TGTGCCAGCAGTGAACGGGGGCAGTACCTC. It codes for CASSERGQYL.

The chain carries TRBV6-5 and TRBJ1-1; TRBD1 aligns across 9 bases. After removal of 8 bases from V and 5 bases from J, the junction contained 12 bases not matched to a gene. Germline V gene sequence: CDR1 MNHEY, CDR2 SVGAGI. CDR3 size: 15 residues. CDR3 bases: TGTGCCAGCGGAGAAAACAGGGGGCCAAATACTGAAGCTTTCTTT. The encoded protein is CASGENRGPNTEAFF.

This clone has more than one count but fewer than ten. The V and J genes are TRBV2 and TRBJ2-7, with D possibly matching TRBD2 (5 bases). From germline, CDR1 is SNHLY and CDR2 FYNNEI. This CDR3 has 13 residues. The germline V and J ends were trimmed by 6 bases and 7 bases, with 16 bases remaining between them. CDR3 bases: TGTGCCAGCAGAGGATCGGGGTTTCAGGAGCAGTACTTC. Translation: CASRGSGFQEQYF.

The CDR3 DNA is TGCAGCGTGGAGGTGACAGGGGGTATAAACATTCAGTACTTC. This translates into CSVEVTGGINIQYF. The chain carries TRBV29-1 and TRBJ2-4; 9 bases align to TRBD1. After removal of 6 bases from V and 6 bases from J, the junction contained 9 bases not matched to a gene. The CDR3 spans 14 residues. The V gene's germline CDR1 is SQVTM and CDR2 ANQGSEA.

The chain employs TRBV14 and TRBJ1-1; D remains unclear. V was trimmed by 0 bases and J by 10 bases, leaving 15 bases between them. The germline gives CDR1 SGHDN, CDR2 FVKESK. This CDR3 comprises 14 residues. The CDR3, as DNA: TGTGCCAGCAGCCAAGAAGTGGCAGGTGGCCCAGCTTTCTTT. It specifies CASSQEVAGGPAFF.

The rearrangement uses TRBV5-1 and TRBJ1-2; perhaps TRBD1 as D (6 bases). V was pared by 2 bases and J by 2 bases, with 7 bases between. Germline loops: CDR1 SGHRS, CDR2 YFSETQ. The CDR3 is 13 residues long. CDR3 coding DNA: TGCGCCAGCAGCTTAGACAGGAACTATGGCTACACCTTC. Protein sequence: CASSLDRNYGYTF.

The chain couples TRBV2 to TRBJ2-7; D call uncertain. The CDR3 covers 12 residues. The germline V and J ends were trimmed by 2 bases and 4 bases, with 6 bases remaining between them. Germline-derived CDR1 and CDR2 are SNHLY and FYNNEI. The chain's CDR3 is CASSEQAYEQYF. The CDR3 DNA reads as TGTGCCAGCAGTGAACAGGCTTACGAGCAGTACTTC.

This sequence joins TRBV4-1 and TRBJ2-2, with TRBD2 matching 15 bases. The CDR3 extends over 20 amino acids. Germline V gives CDR1 MGHRA, CDR2 YSYEKL. J lost 7 bases, V lost 0 bases, and 12 bases had no gene match. CDR3 sequence (DNA): TGCGCCAGCAGCCAAGATCCAACAGGGACTAGCGGGAGGTACGGCGGGGAGCTGTTTTTT. It yields the protein CASSQDPTGTSGRYGGELFF.

The rearrangement joins TRBV7-9 to TRBJ2-7, with D perhaps TRBD2 (5 bases). The V gene lost 4 bases and the J gene lost 3 bases, with 13 bases spanning the gap. The CDR3 spans 14 residues. Germline V CDR1 and CDR2: SEHNR, FQNEAQ (reference sequence). The CDR3 protein is CASSSSLVLYEQYF. The CDR3 DNA sequence: TGTGCCAGCAGCTCCTCACTAGTCCTCTACGAGCAGTACTTC. The whole variable domain, filled in from reference TRBV7-9 and TRBJ2-7, reads DTGVSQNPRHKITKRGQNVTFRCDPISEHNRLYWYRQTLGQGPEFLTYFQNEAQLEKSRLLSDRFSAERPKGSFSTLEIQRTEQGDSAMYLCASSSSLVLYEQYFGPGTRLTVT.

The chain joins TRBV2 to TRBJ2-7; D is undetermined. The CDR3 runs 14 residues. V dropped 5 bases and J dropped 3 bases, with 14 bases sitting between them. The germline gives CDR1 SNHLY, CDR2 FYNNEI. In DNA, the CDR3 is TGTGCCAGCAGTCCCACGCCGGAATACTACGAGCAGTACTTC. Translating it yields CASSPTPEYYEQYF.

This sequence joins TRBV10-3 and TRBJ2-1; D is ambiguous. The V end was cut by 4 bases, the J end by 8 bases, with 6 bases between. Germline loops: CDR1 ENHRY, CDR2 SYGVKD. The CDR3 sequence is 11 residues long. The CDR3 nucleotides are TGTGCCATCAGTGCTGAGGATGAGCAGTTCTTC. Translating it yields CAISAEDEQFF.

The chain joins TRBV18 to TRBJ1-2, with a tentative D call TRBD1 (5 bases). The V end lost 3 bases, the J end lost 8 bases, and 13 bases lay between the germline ends. Germline values: CDR1 KGHSH, CDR2 LQKENI. This CDR3 spans 13 amino acids. CDR3 residues: CASSPPGEGGYTF. CDR3 bases: TGTGCCAGCTCACCCCCGGGGGAAGGGGGCTACACCTTC.

The V gene is TRBV6-5, the J gene TRBJ2-7; TRBD2 agrees at 12 bases. J lost 6 bases, V lost 6 bases, and 6 bases had no gene match. The germline V gene encodes CDR1 MNHEY and CDR2 SVGAGI. This CDR3 is 14 amino acids long. Here the CDR3 reads CASSPTSGSREQYF. The CDR3, as DNA: TGTGCCAGCAGCCCGACTAGCGGGAGCCGCGAGCAGTACTTC.

This chain connects TRBV2 to TRBJ1-5; D gene ambiguous. CDR3 length: 13 residues. Germline-derived CDR1 and CDR2 are SNHLY and FYNNEI. Trimming left V 3 bases short and J 3 bases short, with 6 bases between. The CDR3 sequence is CASSEQYNQPQHF. The CDR3 DNA reads as TGTGCCAGCAGTGAGCAGTACAATCAGCCCCAGCATTTT.

The V call is TRBV18, the J call TRBJ2-1; D might be TRBD2 (6 bases). The CDR3 contains 13 residues. Germline CDR1 KGHSH, CDR2 LQKENI. The V and J ends lost 3 bases and 9 bases respectively, with 12 bases between them. CDR3 in amino acids: CASSPPTSIEQFF. In DNA, the CDR3 is TGTGCCAGCTCACCTCCGACTAGTATTGAGCAGTTCTTC.

The rearrangement links TRBV7-6 to TRBJ2-2; 8 bases fit TRBD2. CDR3 length: 17 residues. CDR1 SGHVS and CDR2 FNYEAQ come from the germline V gene. V was pared by 3 bases and J by 4 bases, with 10 bases of the junction left unmatched. The CDR3 coding sequence is TGTGCCAGCAGCTTTCAAAGAGCGGGAGTTGGCACCGGGGAGCTGTTTTTT. Translated, it gives CASSFQRAGVGTGELFF. Drawing the rest from reference TRBV7-6 and TRBJ2-2, the complete variable domain is GAGVSQSPRYKVTKRGQDVALRCDPISGHVSLYWYRQALGQGPEFLTYFNYEAQQDKSGLPNDRFSAERPEGSISTLTIQRTEQRDSAMYRCASSFQRAGVGTGELFFGEGSRLTVL.

The chain employs TRBV10-3 and TRBJ2-2, with unresolved D. Trimming stripped 6 bases from V and 3 bases from J, with 5 bases between. The V gene's germline CDR1 is ENHRY and CDR2 SYGVKD. This CDR3 has 12 residues. In nucleotides, the CDR3 is TGTGCCATCAGGGCAGACACCGGGGAGCTGTTTTTT. Its translation is CAIRADTGELFF.